The T cell receptor beta chain described here comes from a study of monozygotic twins with inflammatory bowel disease. Overall study results and limits: Healthy twins shared more clonotypes with others than IBD patients, most markedly active ones.

On this clonotype itself: What it recognizes is unknown.

TCRalpha and TCRbeta cDNA was put through two nested PCRs of approximately 17 and 9 cycles. Each CDR3 protein gets one entry in TCRdb, which reprocessed the 5' RACE reads and gives no DNA. The table for this sample gives 400,000 to 500,000 distinct CDR3 sequences. This CDR3 has 15 amino acids. Germline-derived CDR1 and CDR2 are MDHEN and SYDVKM. This rearrangement joins TRBV28 to TRBJ2-7; TCRdb calls TRBD1, which cannot be checked without DNA. The receptor comes from a human donor with ulcerative colitis or Crohn's disease, or a healthy co-twin of an affected twin (not recorded which). Sequenced sample: blood. The CDR3 sequence is CASSLGPGLPYEQYF. Full variable domain (outside the CDR3, taken from reference TRBV28 and TRBJ2-7): DVKVTQSSRYLVKRTGEKVFLECVQDMDHENMFWYRQDPGLGLRLIYFSYDVKMKEKGDIPEGYSVSREKKERFSLILESASTNQTSMYLCASSLGPGLPYEQYFGPGTRLTVT.